Below, 5 T cell receptor beta chains from the same sample are listed, as sequenced in a study of blood T cell repertoires in COVID-19. Measured with immunoSEQ multiplex PCR; TCRdb has only the in-frame clones, and not every one. The sample records more than 250,000 clones, roughly 87% being singletons. Sequenced: PBMCs or T cells enriched from blood (not recorded which). These receptors were taken from a woman aged 40 to 50 who had recovered from COVID-19.

This chain connects TRBV9 to TRBJ2-5, with 7 bases aligning to TRBD2. The CDR3 is 13 residues long. Germline CDR1 reads SGDLS; CDR2 reads YYNGEE. V shed 0 bases and J 5 bases; nucleotides not matched to a gene: 1. CDR3 in amino acids: CASSVAGGETQYF. The CDR3 region has the DNA TGTGCCAGCAGCGTAGCGGGAGGCGAGACCCAGTACTTC.

This clone was recorded once. V is TRBV14 and J is TRBJ1-1; 8 bases align to TRBD1. In germline, CDR1 is SGHDN, CDR2 FVKESK. The CDR3 contains 17 residues. V shed 1 base, J shed 1 base, and the junction held 8 bases outside the gene matches. The CDR3 DNA is TGTGCCAGCAGCCAAGCCCTCGGACAGGGACAGAACACTGAAGCTTTCTTT. This gives the protein CASSQALGQGQNTEAFF.

The chain employs TRBV7-8 and TRBJ2-1, with TRBD2 matching 10 bases. The CDR3 covers 13 residues. Germline V gives CDR1 SGHVS, CDR2 FQNEAQ. V was pared by 5 bases and J by 10 bases, with 5 bases of the junction left unmatched. The CDR3 protein is CASSLGLAEEQFF. In nucleotides, the CDR3 is TGTGCCAGCAGCCTCGGACTAGCGGAAGAGCAGTTCTTC.

Of note for this clone: This could be a read error, since a much larger clone is one nucleotide away. The rearrangement uses TRBV11-3 and TRBJ2-1; TRBD2 matches 12 bases. The length of the CDR3 is 14 residues. Trimming took 4 bases from V and 5 from J; bases not matched to a gene: 0. Germline V gene data show CDR1 as SGHNT and CDR2 as YENEEA. CDR3 nucleotides: TGTGCCAGCAGCTGGACTAGCGGGGACAATGAGCAGTTCTTC. It is translated as CASSWTSGDNEQFF.

This chain links TRBV7-2 with TRBJ2-7; 8 bases map to TRBD2. V gave up 2 bases and J gave up 3 bases; unmatched junction bases: 3. The CDR3 covers 14 residues. CDR1 is SGHTA and CDR2 is FQGNSA in the germline V gene. Here the CDR3 DNA reads TGTGCCAGCAGCTTAACGGGGGGGAACTACGAGCAGTACTTC. It codes for CASSLTGGNYEQYF.